This TCR beta chain was recovered during a study of cytomegalovirus exposure and HLA in healthy donors. As for the study in general: Counted in an early data release were 65 million to 100 million unique TCRs from HLA-typed donors.

Study-wide results and caveats: Within the data, a cluster of highly shared sequence variants was likely a sequencing artifact. The HLA-A and HLA-B alleles of most subjects were reportedly predicted accurately from TCR beta sequences.

It was with 60 Vbeta and 13 Jbeta primers that the PCR ran. Assay: immunoSEQ multiplex PCR; the TCRdb copy retains only in-frame clones and omits some. The sample has approximately 190,000 clones, 65% to 85% seen once. It was healthy bone marrow donors who served as donors. This clone was found a few times. The antigen is undetermined. Germline values: CDR1 MNHNS, CDR2 SASEGT. The V gene end was trimmed by 6 bases and the J gene end by 5 bases; junction bases not matched to a gene: 4. CDR3 size: 14 residues. The TCR comes from a man aged 45 to 65 in good health and CMV-seronegative. What was sequenced was PBMCs. The gene calls are TRBV6-1 and TRBJ1-6; 7 bases agree with TRBD1. This chain's CDR3 is CASSDRENNSPLHF. In DNA, the CDR3 is TGTGCCAGCAGCGACAGGGAGAATAATTCACCCCTCCACTTT.